The next 7 T cell receptor beta chains were all read from a single sample in a study of CD8+ T cells in alopecia areata (dated by TCRdb to about 2018). According to the study, the label for this sample's time point signals: baseline before oral tofacitinib. The library relied on the immunoSEQ multiplex PCR assay. To provide template for TCR sequencing, every sample had RNA extracted and reverse transcribed into cDNA. In its TCRdb copy, this immuneACCESS table keeps in-frame sequences only and misses some clones. Where compared with another copy, unresolved V genes explain less than half of these, and the others have no known cause. The sample data list 200,000 to 250,000 clones, and about 53% of these were observed just once. Of the sample, more than 0.4% falls within the top ten clones. Source: CD4+ T cells sorted from blood, taken at week 0. Every receptor here comes from a human donor with alopecia areata.

The V call is TRBV2, the J call TRBJ2-3, with 7 bases lining up with TRBD2. CDR1 SNHLY and CDR2 FYNNEI come from the germline V gene. This CDR3 is built from 17 residues. V lost 10 bases to trimming and J lost 5 bases; unmatched junction nucleotides: 21. The CDR3 protein is CATFYRLLARAQDTQYF. The CDR3 nucleotides read TGTGCCACCTTTTACCGATTACTAGCGAGGGCACAAGATACGCAGTATTTT.

This clone came up a few times. The chain combines TRBV29-1 with TRBJ2-7, with D possibly matching TRBD1 (5 bases). CDR1 and CDR2 from the germline V gene are SQVTM and ANQGSEA. The CDR3 has 14 residues. Trimming left V 6 bases short and J 0 bases short, with 15 bases between. The CDR3, as DNA: TGCAGCGTCCTTGACAGACTGAGCTCCTACGAGCAGTACTTC. It is translated as CSVLDRLSSYEQYF.

The chain combines TRBV9 with TRBJ2-3, with D possibly called TRBD1 or TRBD2 (6 bases each). The CDR3 extends over 14 amino acids. The V end lost 3 bases, the J end lost 4 bases, and 12 bases lay between the germline ends. Per germline, CDR1 SGDLS and CDR2 YYNGEE. In DNA form, the CDR3 reads TGTGCCAGCAGCGGGGGGGCGGGCGCAGATACGCAGTATTTT. This codes for CASSGGAGADTQYF. Supplemented by reference TRBV9 and TRBJ2-3, the full variable domain reads DSGVTQTPKHLITATGQRVTLRCSPRSGDLSVYWYQQSLDQGLQFLIQYYNGEERAKGNILERFSAQQFPDLHSELNLSSLELGDSALYFCASSGGAGADTQYFGPGTRLTVL.

The chain couples TRBV30 to TRBJ2-3, with 11 nucleotides matching TRBD2. The CDR3 spans 16 residues. Germline-derived CDR1 and CDR2 are GTSNPN and SVGIG (reference sequence). V shed 3 bases, J shed 3 bases, and the junction held 8 bases outside the gene matches. The CDR3 sequence is CAWRDFTSGSTDTQYF. For the CDR3, the DNA is TGTGCCTGGAGGGATTTCACTAGCGGGAGTACAGATACGCAGTATTTT.

This sequence joins TRBV29-1 and TRBJ1-2; D is unclear. V lost 4 bases and J 4 bases, leaving 16 bases between the germline ends. CDR1 is SQVTM and CDR2 is ANQGSEA in the germline V gene. The CDR3 is 14 amino acids. The CDR3 DNA reads as TGCAGCGTTGGAAACAGATCACCCCTCTATGGCTACACCTTC. This translates into CSVGNRSPLYGYTF.

The J gene is TRBJ2-2, the V gene TRBV7-3, with D uncertain. Germline V gene data show CDR1 as SGHTA and CDR2 as FQGTGA. The CDR3 runs 14 residues. V shed 3 bases and J shed 4 bases, with 9 bases lying between them. CDR3 DNA sequence: TGTGCCAGCAGCTTTGGGCGCACCACCGGGGAGCTGTTTTTT. This codes for CASSFGRTTGELFF.

V and J are TRBV14 and TRBJ1-1; tentatively, D is TRBD1 (6 bases). The germline CDR1 and CDR2 sequences are SGHDN and FVKESK. The CDR3 contains 15 residues. V gave up 4 bases and J gave up 1 base, with 13 bases separating them. Here the CDR3 reads CASSPSQGRNTEAFF. The CDR3 bases are TGTGCCAGCAGCCCGTCACAGGGAAGGAACACTGAAGCTTTCTTT.